This TCR beta chain was retrieved from a study of T cell changes during pregnancy in multiple sclerosis. Some clones are missing from TCRdb's copy, which holds only in-frame ones; the method was immunoSEQ multiplex PCR. The data contain tens of thousands of clones, about 92% of them seen just once; the ten biggest clones take up less than 0.75%. Germline-derived CDR1 and CDR2 are MNHNS and SASEGT. The CDR3 sequence is 12 residues long. V lost 7 bases and J lost 5, with 11 bases in between. The clonotype originates from a female donor with multiple sclerosis, enrolled in a pregnancy study. Sequencing was performed on CD4+ T cells from peripheral blood mononuclear cells, taken in the third trimester of pregnancy. The chain links TRBV6-1 to TRBJ1-1, with D maybe TRBD1 (6 bases). The CDR3 bases are TGTGCCAGCACTGACAGGAGGACTGAAGCTTTCTTT. Protein product: CASTDRRTEAFF.